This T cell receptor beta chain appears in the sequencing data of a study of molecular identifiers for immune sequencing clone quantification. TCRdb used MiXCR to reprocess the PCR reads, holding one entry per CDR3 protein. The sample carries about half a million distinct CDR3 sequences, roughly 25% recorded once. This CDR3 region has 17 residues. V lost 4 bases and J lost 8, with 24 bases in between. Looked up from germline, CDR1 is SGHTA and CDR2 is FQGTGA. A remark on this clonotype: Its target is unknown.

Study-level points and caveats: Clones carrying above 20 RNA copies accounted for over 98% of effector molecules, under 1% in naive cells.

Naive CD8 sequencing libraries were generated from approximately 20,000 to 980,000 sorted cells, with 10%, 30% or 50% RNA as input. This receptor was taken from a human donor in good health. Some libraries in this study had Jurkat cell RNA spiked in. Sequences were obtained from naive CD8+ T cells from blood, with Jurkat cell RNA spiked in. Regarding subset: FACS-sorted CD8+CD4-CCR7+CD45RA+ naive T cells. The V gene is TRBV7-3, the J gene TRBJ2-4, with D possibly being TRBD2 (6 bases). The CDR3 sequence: CASSSQTGVMGMDIQYF. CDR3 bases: TGTGCCAGCAGCTCCCAGACGGGGGTGATGGGAATGGACATTCAGTACTTC. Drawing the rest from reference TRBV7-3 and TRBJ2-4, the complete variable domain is GAGVSQTPSNKVTEKGKYVELRCDPISGHTALYWYRQSLGQGPEFLIYFQGTGAADDSGLPNDRFFAVRPEGSVSTLKIQRTERGDSAVYLCASSSQTGVMGMDIQYFGAGTRLSVL.